Listed below are T cell receptor beta chains from one sample, sequenced in a study of cytotoxic CD8 clonotypes in ibrutinib-treated CLL. The data were produced by immunoSEQ multiplex PCR, yet TCRdb's version contains in-frame clones alone and is incomplete. This repertoire shows more than 50,000 clones, approximately 57% found once; its top ten account for about 14%. Sequenced material: PBMCs, taken after 12 months of ibrutinib treatment. The receptors stem from a human donor with chronic lymphocytic leukemia. Each CDR3 is given with its conserved first and last residue. A D gene is named only where the DNA matches it firmly. The listing skips clone size in some rows; elsewhere it reads once, few, many or a size class.

CDR3aa: CASSIDGGSGNTIYF; CDR3nt: TGTGCCAGTAGTATAGATGGCGGCAGTGGAAACACCATATATTTT; j_gene: TRBJ1-3; d_gene: .; v_gene: TRBV19; abundance: .
CDR3aa: CASSPDRRDSPLHF; CDR3nt: TGTGCCAGCAGCCCAGACAGGCGTGATTCACCCCTCCACTTT; j_gene: TRBJ1-6; d_gene: .; v_gene: TRBV28; abundance: .
CDR3aa: CASSKPYSGTDTQYF; CDR3nt: TGTGCCAGTAGTAAGCCCTATTCCGGCACAGATACGCAGTATTTT; j_gene: TRBJ2-3; d_gene: .; v_gene: TRBV19; abundance: few
CDR3aa: CASSPRQGGSEAFF; CDR3nt: TGTGCCAGCAGCCCACGACAGGGGGGCTCTGAAGCTTTCTTT; j_gene: TRBJ1-1; d_gene: TRBD1; v_gene: TRBV9; abundance: few
CDR3aa: CASAQGSRNEKLFF; CDR3nt: TGTGCCAGCGCCCAGGGTTCGAGGAATGAAAAACTGTTTTTT; j_gene: TRBJ1-4; d_gene: .; v_gene: TRBV28; abundance: few
CDR3aa: CASSQGGEQYF; CDR3nt: TGTGCCAGCAGCCAGGGGGGCGAGCAGTACTTC; j_gene: TRBJ2-7; d_gene: .; v_gene: TRBV7-9; abundance: .
CDR3aa: CASSREDNEQFF; CDR3nt: TGTGCCAGCTCGAGAGAAGACAATGAGCAGTTCTTC; j_gene: TRBJ2-1; d_gene: .; v_gene: TRBV18; abundance: .
CDR3aa: CASSDWGQQPQHF; CDR3nt: TGTGCCAGCAGTGACTGGGGGCAACAGCCCCAGCATTTT; j_gene: TRBJ1-5; d_gene: .; v_gene: TRBV6-1; abundance: few
CDR3aa: CASSLGGQRLINTEAFF; CDR3nt: TGCGCCAGCAGCTTGGGTGGACAGCGACTGATTAACACTGAAGCTTTCTTT; j_gene: TRBJ1-1; d_gene: .; v_gene: TRBV5-1; abundance: few
CDR3aa: CASSLAGGGQPQHF; CDR3nt: TGTGCCAGCAGTTTAGCGGGTGGAGGGCAGCCCCAGCATTTT; j_gene: TRBJ1-5; d_gene: .; v_gene: TRBV27; abundance: .
CDR3aa: CASSPGTGVHSYNEQFF; CDR3nt: TGTGCCAGCAGCCCCGGGACAGGGGTCCACTCCTACAATGAGCAGTTCTTC; j_gene: TRBJ2-1; d_gene: TRBD1; v_gene: TRBV5-4; abundance: .
CDR3aa: CTRPGDNEQFF; CDR3nt: TGCACCAGACCGGGGGACAATGAGCAGTTCTTC; j_gene: TRBJ2-1; d_gene: .; v_gene: TRBV1; abundance: .
CDR3aa: CASSTRDRDTGELFF; CDR3nt: TGCGCCAGCAGCACCCGGGACAGAGACACCGGGGAGCTGTTTTTT; j_gene: TRBJ2-2; d_gene: TRBD1; v_gene: TRBV5-1; abundance: .
CDR3aa: CASSTRDRGREQYF; CDR3nt: TGTGCCAGCAGTACCCGGGACAGGGGGCGCGAGCAGTACTTC; j_gene: TRBJ2-7; d_gene: TRBD1; v_gene: TRBV6-1; abundance: .
CDR3aa: CAGEYWGSGQETQYF; CDR3nt: TGTGCCGGAGAATATTGGGGGAGTGGGCAAGAGACCCAGTACTTC; j_gene: TRBJ2-5; d_gene: .; v_gene: TRBV7-9; abundance: .
CDR3aa: CASSELGLGGLDGYRTEQYF; CDR3nt: TGTGCCAGCAGTGAATTAGGACTGGGGGGTTTAGACGGGTACCGTACCGAGCAGTACTTC; j_gene: TRBJ2-7; d_gene: .; v_gene: TRBV6-1; abundance: .
CDR3aa: CSASPRNTQYF; CDR3nt: TGCAGTGCTAGTCCGCGGAATACGCAGTATTTT; j_gene: TRBJ2-3; d_gene: .; v_gene: TRBV20-1; abundance: .
CDR3aa: CASSLEGAGGFYNEQFF; CDR3nt: TGTGCCAGCAGCTTAGAGGGAGCGGGAGGGTTCTACAATGAGCAGTTCTTC; j_gene: TRBJ2-1; d_gene: TRBD2; v_gene: TRBV11-2; abundance: few
CDR3aa: CASSLDRANSPLHF; CDR3nt: TGCGCCAGCAGCTTGGACAGGGCTAATTCACCCCTCCACTTT; j_gene: TRBJ1-6; d_gene: .; v_gene: TRBV5-1; abundance: .
CDR3aa: CASSLGTGPNSPLHF; CDR3nt: TGCGCCAGCAGCTTGGGGACAGGGCCTAATTCACCCCTCCACTTT; j_gene: TRBJ1-6; d_gene: TRBD1; v_gene: TRBV5-1; abundance: .
CDR3aa: CASSPGQGLTIGHGYTF; CDR3nt: TGCGCCAGCAGCCCGGGACAGGGATTGACTATAGGGCATGGCTACACCTTC; j_gene: TRBJ1-2; d_gene: TRBD1; v_gene: TRBV5-1; abundance: .
CDR3aa: CASSLGSGGSPYEQYF; CDR3nt: TGTGCCAGCAGCTTAGGGTCCGGCGGGAGCCCTTACGAGCAGTACTTC; j_gene: TRBJ2-7; d_gene: TRBD2; v_gene: TRBV7-9; abundance: many
CDR3aa: CASSSGPTALPQHF; CDR3nt: TGTGCCAGTAGTAGTGGCCCAACGGCGTTACCCCAGCATTTT; j_gene: TRBJ1-5; d_gene: .; v_gene: TRBV19; abundance: .
CDR3aa: CASSRARAYGYTF; CDR3nt: TGTGCCAGCAGCAGGGCCAGAGCATATGGCTACACCTTC; j_gene: TRBJ1-2; d_gene: .; v_gene: TRBV14; abundance: many
CDR3aa: CASSLTGAVEQFF; CDR3nt: TGTGCCAGCAGCTTAACCGGGGCGGTTGAGCAGTTCTTC; j_gene: TRBJ2-1; d_gene: .; v_gene: TRBV7-9; abundance: .
CDR3aa: CASIFAGGLNTGELFF; CDR3nt: TGTGCCAGCATCTTCGCGGGAGGATTAAACACCGGGGAGCTGTTTTTT; j_gene: TRBJ2-2; d_gene: TRBD2; v_gene: TRBV28; abundance: .
CDR3aa: CASSLVAGVKNIQYF; CDR3nt: TGTGCCAGCAGCTTAGTGGCGGGCGTGAAAAACATTCAGTACTTC; j_gene: TRBJ2-4; d_gene: .; v_gene: TRBV7-9; abundance: few
CDR3aa: CASSLRIGGYGYTF; CDR3nt: TGCGCCAGCAGCTTGAGGATCGGGGGCTATGGCTACACCTTC; j_gene: TRBJ1-2; d_gene: .; v_gene: TRBV5-1; abundance: .
CDR3aa: CASSWGFGYTF; CDR3nt: TGTGCCAGCAGTTGGGGTTTTGGCTACACCTTC; j_gene: TRBJ1-2; d_gene: .; v_gene: TRBV6-5; abundance: .
CDR3aa: CASSPGQFNSYNSPLHF; CDR3nt: TGTGCCAGTAGTCCAGGACAGTTTAACTCCTATAATTCACCCCTCCACTTT; j_gene: TRBJ1-6; d_gene: .; v_gene: TRBV19; abundance: medium-sized
CDR3aa: CASSTDLRGEQYF; CDR3nt: TGTGCCAGCAGCACTGACCTGAGGGGCGAGCAGTACTTC; j_gene: TRBJ2-7; d_gene: .; v_gene: TRBV9; abundance: .
CDR3aa: CASSLVYEQYF; CDR3nt: TGTGCCAGCAGTTTGGTCTACGAGCAGTACTTC; j_gene: TRBJ2-7; d_gene: .; v_gene: TRBV28; abundance: medium-sized
CDR3aa: CASSFTANYGYTF; CDR3nt: TGTGCCAGCAGTTTTACAGCTAACTATGGCTACACCTTC; j_gene: TRBJ1-2; d_gene: .; v_gene: TRBV27; abundance: .
CDR3aa: CASTFRQPGAYGYTF; CDR3nt: TGTGCCAGCACATTCCGACAGCCGGGCGCTTATGGCTACACCTTC; j_gene: TRBJ1-2; d_gene: .; v_gene: TRBV5-6; abundance: few
CDR3aa: CASSNVYEQFF; CDR3nt: TGTGCCAGCAGCAATGTATATGAGCAGTTCTTC; j_gene: TRBJ2-1; d_gene: .; v_gene: TRBV21-1; abundance: .
CDR3aa: CASSLERREQYF; CDR3nt: TGTGCCAGCAGCCTTGAGCGTCGCGAGCAGTACTTC; j_gene: TRBJ2-7; d_gene: .; v_gene: TRBV14; abundance: .
CDR3aa: CASSLAGHSNTGELFF; CDR3nt: TGTGCCAGCAGCTTAGCGGGACACTCGAACACCGGGGAGCTGTTTTTT; j_gene: TRBJ2-2; d_gene: .; v_gene: TRBV7-7; abundance: few
CDR3aa: CASSASPGVSYQHF; CDR3nt: TGTGCCAGCAGTGCTTCCCCTGGGGTGTCGTACCAGCATTTT; j_gene: TRBJ1-5; d_gene: .; v_gene: TRBV2; abundance: once
CDR3aa: CASSQVNYGRYNEQFF; CDR3nt: TGTGCCAGCAGCCAAGTTAATTACGGGAGGTACAATGAGCAGTTCTTC; j_gene: TRBJ2-1; d_gene: TRBD2; v_gene: TRBV4-2; abundance: .
CDR3aa: CASSENRGSADTQYF; CDR3nt: TGTGCCAGCAGTGAAAACAGGGGGTCCGCAGATACGCAGTATTTT; j_gene: TRBJ2-3; d_gene: TRBD1; v_gene: TRBV2; abundance: few
CDR3aa: CASSLTGNTEAFF; CDR3nt: TGTGCCAGCAGCTTGACAGGGAACACTGAAGCTTTCTTT; j_gene: TRBJ1-1; d_gene: .; v_gene: TRBV7-2; abundance: once
CDR3aa: CASSYVDRVQPQHF; CDR3nt: TGTGCCAGCAGTTACGTGGACAGGGTTCAGCCCCAGCATTTT; j_gene: TRBJ1-5; d_gene: TRBD1; v_gene: TRBV6-6; abundance: many
CDR3aa: CAIKAPGSQETQYF; CDR3nt: TGTGCCATCAAGGCTCCCGGCTCCCAAGAGACCCAGTACTTC; j_gene: TRBJ2-5; d_gene: .; v_gene: TRBV10-3; abundance: .
CDR3aa: CASAGRPNSPLHF; CDR3nt: TGCGCCAGCGCGGGGCGGCCCAATTCACCCCTCCACTTT; j_gene: TRBJ1-6; d_gene: .; v_gene: TRBV5-1; abundance: .
CDR3aa: CASSPWTSGRAYDETQYF; CDR3nt: TGTGCCAGCAGTCCCTGGACTAGCGGGAGGGCTTATGATGAGACCCAGTACTTC; j_gene: TRBJ2-5; d_gene: TRBD2; v_gene: TRBV28; abundance: few
CDR3aa: CASSTGPYNSPLHF; CDR3nt: TGTGCCAGCAGCACCGGGCCTTATAATTCACCCCTCCACTTT; j_gene: TRBJ1-6; d_gene: .; v_gene: TRBV6-5; abundance: .
CDR3aa: CASSWVRTDTQYF; CDR3nt: TGTGCCAGCAGCTGGGTGAGGACAGATACGCAGTATTTT; j_gene: TRBJ2-3; d_gene: .; v_gene: TRBV11-1; abundance: .
CDR3aa: CASSPRGFTEAFF; CDR3nt: TGTGCCAGCAGCCCCAGGGGGTTCACTGAAGCTTTCTTT; j_gene: TRBJ1-1; d_gene: TRBD1; v_gene: TRBV11-2; abundance: .